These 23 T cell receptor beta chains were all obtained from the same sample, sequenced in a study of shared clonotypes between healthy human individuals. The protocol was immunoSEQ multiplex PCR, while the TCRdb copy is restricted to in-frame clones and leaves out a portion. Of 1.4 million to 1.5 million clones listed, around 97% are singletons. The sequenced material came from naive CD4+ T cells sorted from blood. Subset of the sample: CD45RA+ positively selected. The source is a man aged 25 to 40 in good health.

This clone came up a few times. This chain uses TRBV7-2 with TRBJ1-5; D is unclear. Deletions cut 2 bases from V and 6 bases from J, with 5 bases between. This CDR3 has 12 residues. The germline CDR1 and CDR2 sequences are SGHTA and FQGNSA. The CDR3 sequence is CASSLLLQPQHF. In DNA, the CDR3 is TGTGCCAGCAGCTTATTACTTCAGCCCCAGCATTTT.

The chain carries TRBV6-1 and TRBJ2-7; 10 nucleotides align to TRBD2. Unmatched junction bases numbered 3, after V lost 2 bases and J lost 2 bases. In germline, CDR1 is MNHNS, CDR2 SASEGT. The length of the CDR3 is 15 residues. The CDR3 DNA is TGTGCCAGCAGTGAACTAGCGGGAGTTCCCTACGAGCAGTACTTC. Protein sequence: CASSELAGVPYEQYF.

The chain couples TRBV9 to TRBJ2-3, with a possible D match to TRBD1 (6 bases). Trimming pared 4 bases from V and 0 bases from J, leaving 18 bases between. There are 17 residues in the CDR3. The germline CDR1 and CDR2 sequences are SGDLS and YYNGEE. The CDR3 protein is CASSPRPGDASTDTQYF. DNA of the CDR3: TGTGCCAGCAGCCCCCGCCCAGGGGACGCTAGCACAGATACGCAGTATTTT.

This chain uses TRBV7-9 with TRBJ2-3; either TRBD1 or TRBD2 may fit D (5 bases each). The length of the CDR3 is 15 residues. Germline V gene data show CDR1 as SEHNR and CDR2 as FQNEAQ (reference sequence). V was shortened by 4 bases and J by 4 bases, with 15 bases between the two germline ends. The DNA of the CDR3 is TGTGCCAGCAGCTCAGGGACCCTCCGGGCAGATACGCAGTATTTT. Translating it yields CASSSGTLRADTQYF.

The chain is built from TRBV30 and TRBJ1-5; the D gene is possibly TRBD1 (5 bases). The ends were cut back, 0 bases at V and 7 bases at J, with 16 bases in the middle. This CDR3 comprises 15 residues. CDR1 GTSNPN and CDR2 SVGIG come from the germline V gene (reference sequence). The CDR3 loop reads CAWSVAAGPGQPQHF. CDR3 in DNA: TGTGCCTGGAGTGTGGCGGCGGGACCTGGCCAGCCCCAGCATTTT.

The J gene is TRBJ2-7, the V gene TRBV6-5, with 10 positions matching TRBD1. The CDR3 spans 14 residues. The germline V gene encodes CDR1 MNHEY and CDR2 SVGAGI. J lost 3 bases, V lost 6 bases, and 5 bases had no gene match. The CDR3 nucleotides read TGTGCCAGCAGCGATGGGACAGGGGACTACGAGCAGTACTTC. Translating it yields CASSDGTGDYEQYF.

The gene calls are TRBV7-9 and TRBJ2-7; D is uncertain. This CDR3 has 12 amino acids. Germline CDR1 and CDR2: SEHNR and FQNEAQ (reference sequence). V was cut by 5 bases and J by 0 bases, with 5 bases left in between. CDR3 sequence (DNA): TGTGCCAGCAGCACAAACTCCTACGAGCAGTACTTC. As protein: CASSTNSYEQYF.

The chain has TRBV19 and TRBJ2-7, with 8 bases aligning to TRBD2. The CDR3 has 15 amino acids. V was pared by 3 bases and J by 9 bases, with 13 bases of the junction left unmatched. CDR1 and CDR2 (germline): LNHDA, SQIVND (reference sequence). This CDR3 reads CASSMELSGGKWQYF. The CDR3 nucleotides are TGTGCCAGTAGTATGGAACTATCGGGAGGGAAATGGCAGTACTTC.

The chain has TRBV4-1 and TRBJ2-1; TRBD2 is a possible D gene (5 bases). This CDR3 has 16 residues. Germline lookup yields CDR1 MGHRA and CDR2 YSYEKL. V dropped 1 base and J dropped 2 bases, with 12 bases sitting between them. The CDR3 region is CASSQGGLVPYNEQFF. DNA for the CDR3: TGCGCCAGCAGCCAAGGCGGGCTAGTGCCCTACAATGAGCAGTTCTTC.

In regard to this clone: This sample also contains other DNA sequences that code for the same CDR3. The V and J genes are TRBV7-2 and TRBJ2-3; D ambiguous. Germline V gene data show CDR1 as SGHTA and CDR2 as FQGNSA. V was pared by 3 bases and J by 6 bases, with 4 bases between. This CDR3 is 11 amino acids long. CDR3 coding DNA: TGTGCCAGCAGCTTTGGGGATACGCAGTATTTT. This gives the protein CASSFGDTQYF.

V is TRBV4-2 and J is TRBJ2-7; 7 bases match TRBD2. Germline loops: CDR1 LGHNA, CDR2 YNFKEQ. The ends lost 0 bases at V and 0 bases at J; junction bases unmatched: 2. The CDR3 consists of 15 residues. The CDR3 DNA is TGTGCCAGCAGCCAAGATGCGGGGGTCTCCTACGAGCAGTACTTC. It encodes CASSQDAGVSYEQYF.

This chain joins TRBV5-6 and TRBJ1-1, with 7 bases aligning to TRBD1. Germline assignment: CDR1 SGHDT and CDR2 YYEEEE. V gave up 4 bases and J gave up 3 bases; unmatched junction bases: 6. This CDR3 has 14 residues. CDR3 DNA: TGTGCCAGCAGCCGGGGACAGACCCACACTGAAGCTTTCTTT. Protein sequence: CASSRGQTHTEAFF.

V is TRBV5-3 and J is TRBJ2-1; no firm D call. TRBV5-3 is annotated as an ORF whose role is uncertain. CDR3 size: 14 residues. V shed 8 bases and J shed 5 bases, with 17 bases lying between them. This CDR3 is CASSLRDGNNEQFF. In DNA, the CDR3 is TGTGCCAGCAGCCTGCGCGACGGTAACAATGAGCAGTTCTTC.

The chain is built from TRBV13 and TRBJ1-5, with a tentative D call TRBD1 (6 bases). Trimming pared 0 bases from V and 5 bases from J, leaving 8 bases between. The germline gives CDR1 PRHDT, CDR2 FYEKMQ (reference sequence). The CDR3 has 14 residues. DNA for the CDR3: TGTGCCAGCAGCTTAGGGGGGGCAGATCAGCCCCAGCATTTT. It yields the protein CASSLGGADQPQHF.

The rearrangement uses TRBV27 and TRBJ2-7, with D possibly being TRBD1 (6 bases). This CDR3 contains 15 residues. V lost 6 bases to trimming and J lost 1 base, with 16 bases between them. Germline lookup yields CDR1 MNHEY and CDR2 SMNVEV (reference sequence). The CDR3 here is CASRDSTQNSYEQYF. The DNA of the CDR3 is TGTGCCAGCAGGGACAGCACTCAAAATTCCTACGAGCAGTACTTC.

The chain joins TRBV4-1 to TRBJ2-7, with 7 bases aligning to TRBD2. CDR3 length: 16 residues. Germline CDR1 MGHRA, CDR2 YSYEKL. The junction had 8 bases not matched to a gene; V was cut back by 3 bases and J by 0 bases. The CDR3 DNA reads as TGCGCCAGCAGCCACCCCGCGGGCGGGAGCTCCTACGAGCAGTACTTC. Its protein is CASSHPAGGSSYEQYF.

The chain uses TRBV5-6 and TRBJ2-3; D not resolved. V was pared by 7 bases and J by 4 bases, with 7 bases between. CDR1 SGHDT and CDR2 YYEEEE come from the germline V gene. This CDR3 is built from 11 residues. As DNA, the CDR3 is TGTGCCAGCGGCTCATCAGATACGCAGTATTTT. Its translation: CASGSSDTQYF. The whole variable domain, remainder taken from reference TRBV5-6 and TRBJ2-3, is DAGVTQSPTHLIKTRGQQVTLRCSPKSGHDTVSWYQQALGQGPQFIFQYYEEEERQRGNFPDRFSGHQFPNYSSELNVNALLLGDSALYLCASGSSDTQYFGPGTRLTVL.

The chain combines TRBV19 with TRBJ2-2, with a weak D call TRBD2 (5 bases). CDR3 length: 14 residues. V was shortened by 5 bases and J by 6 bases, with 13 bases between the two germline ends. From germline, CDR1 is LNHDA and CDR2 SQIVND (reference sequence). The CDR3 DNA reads TGTGCCAGTAGTGATGAGGGAGAGGCCGGGGAGCTGTTTTTT. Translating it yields CASSDEGEAGELFF. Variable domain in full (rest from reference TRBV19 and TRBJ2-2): DGGITQSPKYLFRKEGQNVTLSCEQNLNHDAMYWYRQDPGQGLRLIYYSQIVNDFQKGDIAEGYSVSREKKESFPLTVTSAQKNPTAFYLCASSDEGEAGELFFGEGSRLTVL.

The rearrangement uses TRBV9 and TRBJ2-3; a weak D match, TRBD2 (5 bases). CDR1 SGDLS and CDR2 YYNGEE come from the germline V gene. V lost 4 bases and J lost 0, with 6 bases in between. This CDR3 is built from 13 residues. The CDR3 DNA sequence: TGTGCCAGCAGCAGCGGTAGCACAGATACGCAGTATTTT. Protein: CASSSGSTDTQYF.

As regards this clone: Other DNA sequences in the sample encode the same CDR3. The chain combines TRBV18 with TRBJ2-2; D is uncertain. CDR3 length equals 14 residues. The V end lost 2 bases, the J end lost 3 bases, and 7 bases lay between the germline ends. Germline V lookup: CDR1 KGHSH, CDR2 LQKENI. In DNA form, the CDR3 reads TGTGCCAGCTCACCATCCCCCTACACCGGGGAGCTGTTTTTT. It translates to CASSPSPYTGELFF.

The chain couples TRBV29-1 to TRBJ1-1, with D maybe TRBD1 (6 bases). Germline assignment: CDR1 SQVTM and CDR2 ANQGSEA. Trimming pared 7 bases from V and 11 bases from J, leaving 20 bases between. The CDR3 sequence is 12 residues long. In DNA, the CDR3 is TGCAGCGAACGGACAGTCACCTCCCGGGCTTTCTTT. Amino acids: CSERTVTSRAFF.

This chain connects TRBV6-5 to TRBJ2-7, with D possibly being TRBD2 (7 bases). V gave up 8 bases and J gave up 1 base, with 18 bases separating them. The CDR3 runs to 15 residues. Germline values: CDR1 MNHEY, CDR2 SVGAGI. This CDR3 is CASQGPGGRSYEQYF. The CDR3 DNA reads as TGTGCCAGCCAAGGGCCCGGGGGGCGATCCTACGAGCAGTACTTC.

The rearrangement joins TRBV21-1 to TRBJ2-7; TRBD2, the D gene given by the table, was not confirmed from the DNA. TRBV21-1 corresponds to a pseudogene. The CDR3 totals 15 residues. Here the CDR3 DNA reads TGTGCCAGCAGCCCTCGGATCTCCCCGGGCTACGAGCAGTACTTC. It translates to CASSPRISPGYEQYF.